The 16 T cell receptor beta chains given below trace back to one sample, sequenced in a study of blood T cell repertoires in COVID-19. Repertoires were generated with immunoSEQ multiplex PCR, while TCRdb's copy carries only in-frame clones and drops some. The sample records 120,000 or so clones, about 85% being singletons. The material sequenced was peripheral blood. The receptors shown here come from a man aged 60-69 years with acute or convalescent COVID-19.

This clone was seen just once. CDR3 region: CASSISRARETQYF. The DNA of the CDR3 is TGTGCCAGTAGTATAAGCAGGGCTCGTGAGACCCAGTACTTC. This rearrangement joins TRBV19 to TRBJ2-5; perhaps TRBD1 as D (5 bases). Trimming left V 2 bases short and J 5 bases short, with 12 bases between. This CDR3 has 14 residues. From germline, CDR1 is LNHDA and CDR2 SQIVND (reference sequence). The entire variable domain, with the rest obtained from reference TRBV19 and TRBJ2-5, is as follows: DGGITQSPKYLFRKEGQNVTLSCEQNLNHDAMYWYRQDPGQGLRLIYYSQIVNDFQKGDIAEGYSVSREKKESFPLTVTSAQKNPTAFYLCASSISRARETQYFGPGTRLLVL.

V and J are TRBV5-6 and TRBJ2-3; 14 nucleotides align to TRBD2. Germline trimming cut 2 bases from V and 5 bases from J; bases unmatched to any gene: 10. CDR1 is SGHDT and CDR2 is YYEEEE in the germline V gene. The CDR3 contains 18 residues. CDR3 DNA: TGTGCCAGCAGCTTAGGACTAGCGGGAGGCCAGAGTGAAGATACGCAGTATTTT. Protein sequence: CASSLGLAGGQSEDTQYF.

CDR3 bases: TGCAGCGCCTCGACAGGTCAGAGTATGAACACTGAAGCTTTCTTT. Amino acids: CSASTGQSMNTEAFF. J is TRBJ1-1 and V is TRBV29-1; D possibly corresponds to TRBD1 (6 bases). CDR3 size: 15 residues. V was trimmed by 7 bases and J by 0 bases, leaving 18 bases between them. Looked up from germline, CDR1 is SQVTM and CDR2 is ANQGSEA.

The chain employs TRBV20-1 and TRBJ1-2; D is undetermined. CDR1 and CDR2 from the germline V gene are DFQATT and SNEGSKA (reference sequence). With 3 bases removed from V and 2 bases from J, the gap between germline ends came to 7 bases. The CDR3 loop spans 12 amino acids. The chain's CDR3 is CSASLRNYGYTF. CDR3 DNA sequence: TGCAGTGCTAGTCTCAGAAACTATGGCTACACCTTC.

The V and J genes are TRBV19 and TRBJ1-1; 7 bases are shared with TRBD1. Germline CDR1 is LNHDA and CDR2 is SQIVND (reference sequence). This CDR3 spans 12 amino acids. The V gene end was trimmed by 9 bases and the J gene end by 1 base; junction bases not matched to a gene: 2. The DNA for the CDR3 is TGTGCCAGCCACAGGGGGAACACTGAAGCTTTCTTT. Its protein is CASHRGNTEAFF.

The sample holds one count of this clone. The chain recombines TRBV7-7 with TRBJ2-2; 10 bases fit TRBD2. After removal of 1 base from V and 3 bases from J, the junction contained 2 bases not matched to a gene. CDR1 is SSHAT, CDR2 FNYEAQ, per germline (reference sequence). This CDR3 has 16 amino acids. CDR3 in amino acids: CASSLGLAGDTGELFF. The DNA for the CDR3 is TGTGCCAGCAGCTTAGGGCTAGCGGGGGACACCGGGGAGCTGTTTTTT.

The chain joins TRBV7-3 to TRBJ2-3; 7 bases match TRBD1. The CDR3 is made up of 13 amino acids. V shed 4 bases and J 7 bases; nucleotides not matched to a gene: 5. Germline CDR1 reads SGHTA; CDR2 reads FQGTGA. The chain's CDR3 is CASSSTGVYTQYF. The CDR3 nucleotides read TGTGCCAGCAGCTCAACAGGGGTATATACGCAGTATTTT.

The chain joins TRBV9 to TRBJ1-4, with D uncertain. Per germline, CDR1 SGDLS and CDR2 YYNGEE. CDR3 length: 15 residues. Trimming shortened V by 2 bases and J by 6 bases, and 14 bases separated the two germline ends. DNA of the CDR3: TGTGCCAGCAGCGTCGACGGTGAGGTGTATGAAAAACTGTTTTTT. Translation gives CASSVDGEVYEKLFF.

J is TRBJ2-4 and V is TRBV12-3 or TRBV12-4, with TRBD1 matching 9 bases. V lost 5 bases to trimming and J lost 16 bases; unmatched junction nucleotides: 6. This CDR3 has 11 residues. This CDR3 is CASSRGQGKYF. The CDR3 nucleotides read TGTGCCAGCAGTCGGGGACAGGGCAAATACTTC.

The V call is TRBV7-2, the J call TRBJ2-7; 8 bases fit TRBD1. The CDR3 consists of 14 residues. With 4 bases clipped from V and 4 bases from J, the junction kept 6 bases outside the gene matches. Germline V gene data show CDR1 as SGHTA and CDR2 as FQGNSA. CDR3 bases: TGTGCCAGCAGCTCGCAGGGGGCGCGTTACGAGCAGTACTTC. Translation: CASSSQGARYEQYF.

The J gene is TRBJ2-7, the V gene TRBV7-6, with TRBD1 matching over 9 bases. With V trimmed by 5 bases and J by 5 bases, 7 bases remained unmatched. The CDR3 totals 14 residues. Germline V CDR1 and CDR2: SGHVS, FNYEAQ. As DNA, the CDR3 is TGTGCCAGCAGCACGGGACAGGGAAGGGACGAGCAGTACTTC. This gives the protein CASSTGQGRDEQYF.

The chain has TRBV5-5 and TRBJ2-7; 8 nucleotides line up with TRBD1. The CDR3 runs 17 residues. Germline V CDR1 and CDR2: SGHKS, YYEKEE (reference sequence). Losses at the gene ends were 0 bases for V and 3 bases for J; bases not matched to a gene: 11. This chain's CDR3 is CASSLAAGRQGFYEQYF. The CDR3 bases are TGTGCCAGCAGCTTGGCGGCGGGGAGACAGGGGTTCTACGAGCAGTACTTC.

The V and J genes are TRBV5-1 and TRBJ2-5, with D perhaps TRBD1 (6 bases). Germline assignment: CDR1 SGHRS and CDR2 YFSETQ. This CDR3 has 14 residues. Trimming removed 4 bases from V and 2 bases from J, with 12 bases in between. The CDR3, as DNA: TGCGCCAGCAGCCGCGACGGACAGCAAGAGACCCAGTACTTC. It encodes CASSRDGQQETQYF.

This chain links TRBV11-2 with TRBJ2-7; 7 bases map to TRBD1. After removal of 5 bases from V and 7 bases from J, the junction contained 17 bases not matched to a gene. Germline V gives CDR1 SGHAT, CDR2 FQNNGV. This CDR3 has 16 residues. The CDR3 bases are TGTGCCAGCAGCCCGTACGCCGGGACAGCGTGGAAGGAGCAGTACTTC. Its translation: CASSPYAGTAWKEQYF.

This clone was seen only once. The chain carries TRBV2 and TRBJ2-1; TRBD2 matches 14 bases. The germline gives CDR1 SNHLY, CDR2 FYNNEI. The J segment lost 9 bases and the V segment lost 6 bases, leaving 4 bases of the junction unmatched. The CDR3 contains 14 residues. CDR3 amino acids: CASRRLAGGGEQFF. CDR3 nucleotide sequence: TGTGCCAGCAGAAGACTAGCGGGAGGGGGTGAGCAGTTCTTC.

The chain combines TRBV19 with TRBJ2-1; D may be TRBD2 (6 bases). V was clipped by 4 bases and J by 5 bases, with 12 bases between them. CDR1 is LNHDA and CDR2 is SQIVND in the germline V gene (reference sequence). The CDR3 loop spans 14 amino acids. The CDR3 region has the DNA TGTGCCAGTAGTAGGGAGGATACCAACAATGAGCAGTTCTTC. It specifies CASSREDTNNEQFF.